What follows are 30 T cell receptor beta chains derived from one specimen sequenced in a study of T-cell memory formation after mild COVID-19. TCRdb itself ran the 5' RACE reads through MiXCR, one entry per CDR3 protein. The data hold around 420,000 distinct CDR3 sequences, with roughly 26% observed a single time. Sequencing was performed on PBMCs or a T cell subset sorted from them (not recorded which). The receptor set was obtained from an adult woman who had mild COVID-19 (a few samples of this study predate the infection). Cell type and time point are not known.

The V call is TRBV4-1, the J call TRBJ1-1, with TRBD1 matching over 8 bases. The CDR3 contains 16 residues. V dropped 6 bases and J dropped 0; count of bases not matched to a gene: 9. Germline lookup yields CDR1 MGHRA and CDR2 YSYEKL. CDR3 bases: TGCGCCAGCAGATCCCTCAGGGGGCACATGAACACTGAAGCTTTCTTT. This encodes CASRSLRGHMNTEAFF.

V usage is TRBV15 and J usage is TRBJ2-5; D possibly matches TRBD1 or TRBD2 (5 bases each). The germline V gene has CDR1 LNHNV and CDR2 YYDKDF (reference sequence). The germline V and J ends were trimmed by 2 bases and 5 bases, with 15 bases remaining between them. The CDR3 is made up of 15 amino acids. CDR3 in DNA: TGTGCCACCAGCAGACCGGGACCCGACTATGAGACCCAGTACTTC. The encoded protein is CATSRPGPDYETQYF.

The V and J genes are TRBV4-2 and TRBJ2-3, with 9 bases that match TRBD2. V gave up 1 base and J gave up 3 bases; unmatched junction bases: 8. The CDR3 is 17 residues long. CDR1 and CDR2 from the germline V gene are LGHNA and YNFKEQ. CDR3 bases: TGTGCCAGCAGCCAAGCCGTGGCGGGGGGGCTAACAGATACGCAGTATTTT. Translation: CASSQAVAGGLTDTQYF.

This clonotype was picked up a small number of times. V gene TRBV18 combines with J gene TRBJ1-2; D gene ambiguous. The CDR3 runs 14 residues. V lost 1 base and J lost 2, with 8 bases in between. Germline CDR1 KGHSH, CDR2 LQKENI. The DNA for the CDR3 is TGTGCCAGCTCACCACGAGTGGGGAACTATGGCTACACCTTC. Its translation is CASSPRVGNYGYTF.

The J gene is TRBJ2-5, the V gene TRBV5-6; D not resolved. This CDR3 comprises 12 residues. The V and J ends lost 2 bases and 7 bases respectively, with 9 bases between them. The germline gives CDR1 SGHDT, CDR2 YYEEEE. The DNA for the CDR3 is TGTGCCAGCAGCTTTTCTTCCTCGACCCAGTACTTC. This sequence encodes CASSFSSSTQYF.

This sequence joins TRBV24-1 and TRBJ2-1; no firm D call. This CDR3 is built from 14 residues. The V end was cut by 2 bases, the J end by 8 bases, with 12 bases between. Germline V gene data show CDR1 as KGHDR and CDR2 as SFDVKD. The CDR3 is CATSDSGAAYEQFF. CDR3 bases: TGTGCCACCAGTGATTCCGGAGCTGCCTATGAGCAGTTCTTC.

This clonotype was seen more than once but under ten times. The V call is TRBV5-1, the J call TRBJ2-1, with D tentatively TRBD2 (6 bases). Trimming cost V 1 base and J 9 bases, with 17 bases left between them. Per the germline V gene, CDR1 is SGHRS and CDR2 is YFSETQ. The CDR3 spans 15 residues. CDR3 amino acids: CASSLTGAAGVEQFF. CDR3 nucleotide sequence: TGCGCCAGCAGCTTGACCGGGGCAGCGGGTGTTGAGCAGTTCTTC. Full variable domain (rest looked up from reference TRBV5-1 and TRBJ2-1): KAGVTQTPRYLIKTRGQQVTLSCSPISGHRSVSWYQQTPGQGLQFLFEYFSETQRNKGNFPGRFSGRQFSNSRSEMNVSTLELGDSALYLCASSLTGAAGVEQFFGPGTRLTVL.

In its sample, this clonotype was seen a few times. This chain joins TRBV18 and TRBJ2-6, with a tentative D call TRBD1 (5 bases). The germline V gene encodes CDR1 KGHSH and CDR2 LQKENI. The CDR3 spans 14 residues. Trimming shortened V by 4 bases and J by 9 bases, and 13 bases separated the two germline ends. The CDR3 spells CASSREAGFNVLTF. In DNA form, the CDR3 reads TGTGCCAGCTCACGAGAGGCAGGGTTCAACGTCCTGACTTTC.

This clonotype was observed at least ten times. J is TRBJ2-2 and V is TRBV10-3; unclear D gene. V lost 0 bases to trimming and J lost 7 bases, with 6 bases between them. Germline V gene sequence: CDR1 ENHRY, CDR2 SYGVKD. The CDR3 length is 13 residues. The CDR3 nucleotides are TGTGCCATCAGTGAGTCCGCCCGCGGGGAGCTGTTTTTT. Protein sequence: CAISESARGELFF.

This sequence joins TRBV7-3 and TRBJ1-5, with D perhaps TRBD1 (6 bases). V gave up 1 base and J gave up 6 bases, with 28 bases separating them. In germline, CDR1 is SGHTA, CDR2 FQGTGA. There are 20 residues in the CDR3. The CDR3 DNA reads as TGTGCCAGCAGCTTAAGCGGGGGCGCCGAGGGAAAATTCAACGGTCAGCCCCAGCATTTT. It encodes CASSLSGGAEGKFNGQPQHF. Filled out from reference TRBV7-3 and TRBJ1-5, the complete variable domain reads GAGVSQTPSNKVTEKGKYVELRCDPISGHTALYWYRQSLGQGPEFLIYFQGTGAADDSGLPNDRFFAVRPEGSVSTLKIQRTERGDSAVYLCASSLSGGAEGKFNGQPQHFGDGTRLSIL.

The chain has TRBV7-8 and TRBJ2-1; possible D gene TRBD1, 5 bases. This CDR3 has 13 amino acids. Germline V gives CDR1 SGHVS, CDR2 FQNEAQ. Trimming removed 5 bases at V and 12 bases at J, with 17 bases between. This chain's CDR3 is CASSQAQGLGQFF. The CDR3 coding sequence is TGTGCCAGCAGCCAGGCTCAGGGTCTGGGGCAGTTCTTC.

This clonotype came up a few times. The chain employs TRBV4-1 and TRBJ1-2; D is perhaps TRBD1 (6 bases). Per germline, CDR1 MGHRA and CDR2 YSYEKL. The CDR3 covers 16 residues. Trimming removed 1 base at V and 7 bases at J, with 19 bases between. The CDR3 DNA reads as TGCGCCAGCAGCCAAGCCCCTCGTGGGGCCAGGGGTGGCTACACCTTC. Amino acids: CASSQAPRGARGGYTF.

This clonotype came up a few times. The rearrangement links TRBV4-1 to TRBJ2-7, with TRBD1 identical over 8 bases. The CDR3 covers 15 residues. CDR1 MGHRA and CDR2 YSYEKL come from the germline V gene. Unmatched junction bases numbered 7, after V lost 4 bases and J lost 2 bases. In DNA form, the CDR3 reads TGCGCCAGCAGCCCCGGGACAGGCCCTACCTACGAGCAGTACTTC. This encodes CASSPGTGPTYEQYF.

This clonotype was counted between two and nine times. The J gene is TRBJ2-2, the V gene TRBV29-1, with TRBD1 identical over 7 bases. Germline V lookup: CDR1 SQVTM, CDR2 ANQGSEA. There are 17 residues in the CDR3. V lost 4 bases, J lost 5 bases, and 16 bases stayed unmatched. The CDR3 region has the DNA TGCAGCGTTGTGGGGCCCGGGACAGCAGATTCGACCGGGGAGCTGTTTTTT. It encodes CSVVGPGTADSTGELFF.

This clonotype occurred a few times. The chain links TRBV7-2 to TRBJ1-6, with 7 bases identical to TRBD1. The CDR3 has 15 amino acids. Trimming at V came to 4 bases and at J to 6 bases, leaving 6 bases not matched to a gene. The germline gives CDR1 SGHTA, CDR2 FQGNSA. CDR3 coding DNA: TGTGCCAGCAGCTGGGGACAGAACCTTAATTCACCCCTCCACTTT. Amino acids: CASSWGQNLNSPLHF. Full variable domain (remainder filled in from reference TRBV7-2 and TRBJ1-6): GAGVSQSPSNKVTEKGKDVELRCDPISGHTALYWYRQSLGQGLEFLIYFQGNSAPDKSGLPSDRFSAERTGGSVSTLTIQRTQQEDSAVYLCASSWGQNLNSPLHFGNGTRLTVT.

A few counts support this clonotype. The chain uses TRBV7-9 and TRBJ2-5; tentatively, D is TRBD1 (5 bases). Trimming removed 10 bases at V and 1 base at J, with 16 bases between. Germline lookup yields CDR1 SEHNR and CDR2 FQNEAQ (reference sequence). CDR3 length equals 14 residues. In DNA, the CDR3 is TGTGCCACCAGTGACTTTGGGGCCCAAGAGACCCAGTACTTC. Amino acid sequence: CATSDFGAQETQYF.

This sequence joins TRBV10-3 and TRBJ1-1, with D unclear. Germline CDR1 and CDR2: ENHRY and SYGVKD. V lost 3 bases, J lost 1 base, and 24 bases lay in between. The CDR3 is 19 amino acids. The CDR3 loop is CAISDISERFGRSNTEAFF. CDR3 coding DNA: TGTGCCATCAGTGACATCTCGGAGAGGTTTGGCAGGTCGAACACTGAAGCTTTCTTT.

In nucleotides, the CDR3 is TGTGCCAGCATATTGCGGGGGGACTACGAGCAGTACTTC. The encoded protein is CASILRGDYEQYF. The rearrangement uses TRBV13 and TRBJ2-7; TRBD2 agrees at 8 bases. The length of the CDR3 is 13 residues. The junction had 5 bases not matched to a gene; V was cut back by 7 bases and J by 3 bases. The germline V gene has CDR1 PRHDT and CDR2 FYEKMQ (reference sequence).

The V call is TRBV5-1, the J call TRBJ2-5, with 7 bases identical to TRBD1. Germline values: CDR1 SGHRS, CDR2 YFSETQ. This CDR3 contains 15 residues. The ends lost 1 base at V and 2 bases at J; junction bases unmatched: 5. The CDR3 loop is CASSLSSGQQETQYF. Written as DNA, the CDR3 is TGCGCCAGCAGCTTGTCCTCGGGACAGCAAGAGACCCAGTACTTC.

This clonotype was recorded many times. The chain recombines TRBV5-1 with TRBJ1-1, with D uncertain. The germline CDR1 and CDR2 sequences are SGHRS and YFSETQ. Trimming shortened V by 0 bases and J by 0 bases, and 12 bases separated the two germline ends. CDR3 length: 16 amino acids. The CDR3, as DNA: TGCGCCAGCAGCTTGGGGGGTACTGCTATGAACACTGAAGCTTTCTTT. Translating it yields CASSLGGTAMNTEAFF.

This clonotype occurred a few times. CDR3 in DNA: TGTGCCAGCAGTCGGGGGGACCTAGCTTTCTTT. Encoded protein: CASSRGDLAFF. The chain carries TRBV11-2 and TRBJ1-1, with D possibly being TRBD1 (5 bases). CDR3 length equals 11 residues. Germline assignment: CDR1 SGHAT and CDR2 FQNNGV. Between the trimmed V and J ends, which lost 6 bases and 10 bases, there was a span of 12 bases.

This clonotype was counted only a few times. This chain joins TRBV7-9 and TRBJ2-7, with 9 bases identical to TRBD1. The germline V gene encodes CDR1 SEHNR and CDR2 FQNEAQ (reference sequence). J gave up 5 bases and V 5 bases, and 10 bases lay outside the gene matches. The CDR3 loop spans 15 amino acids. The chain's CDR3 is CASSPPRDRVHEQYF. Written as DNA, the CDR3 is TGTGCCAGCAGCCCCCCCCGGGACAGGGTGCACGAGCAGTACTTC.

The chain is built from TRBV18 and TRBJ2-3; possible D gene TRBD2, 7 bases. The germline gives CDR1 KGHSH, CDR2 LQKENI. V lost 3 bases, J lost 4 bases, and 23 bases lay in between. This CDR3 comprises 18 residues. The CDR3 spells CASSPRIQRGGGPDTQYF. Here the CDR3 DNA reads TGTGCCAGCTCACCCCGAATACAGAGGGGGGGGGGCCCAGATACGCAGTATTTT.

This clonotype was observed a few times. The genes are TRBV6-2 or TRBV6-3 and TRBJ1-2, with D uncertain. Germline V gives CDR1 MNHEY, CDR2 SVGEGT. CDR3 length equals 13 residues. Trimming removed 6 bases from V and 1 base from J, with 9 bases in between. The CDR3 nucleotides are TGTGCCAGCAGCCCGGCTCATAACTATGGCTACACCTTC. It yields the protein CASSPAHNYGYTF.

On this clonotype: Compared with germline, one end of the junction differs, possibly owing to a read error. The rearrangement links TRBV20-1 to TRBJ2-1; 8 bases agree with TRBD2. Per germline, CDR1 DFQATT and CDR2 SNEGSKA (reference sequence). CDR3 length: 13 residues. The CDR3 region has the DNA TGCAGTGCTAGAGAGACTAGCGTCGGTGAGAAGTTCTTC. Translation: CSARETSVGEKFF.

The chain recombines TRBV12-3 or TRBV12-4 with TRBJ2-7, with D unclear. Trimming removed 5 bases at V and 2 bases at J, with 16 bases between. This CDR3 is 15 amino acids long. CDR3 protein: CASSRLVPDPYEQYF. CDR3 DNA sequence: TGTGCCAGCAGTCGGCTAGTCCCCGACCCCTACGAGCAGTACTTC.

The V gene is TRBV24-1, the J gene TRBJ2-1; TRBD2 matches at 8 bases. The CDR3 runs 14 residues. Germline lookup yields CDR1 KGHDR and CDR2 SFDVKD. J gave up 9 bases and V 4 bases, and 7 bases lay outside the gene matches. The CDR3, as DNA: TGTGCCACCAGTGAGCTCGGGGGGGTCAGTGAGCAGTTCTTC. Its protein is CATSELGGVSEQFF.

This chain connects TRBV18 to TRBJ1-1; D is ambiguous. Trimming stripped 4 bases from V and 7 bases from J, with 16 bases between. Germline CDR1 reads KGHSH; CDR2 reads LQKENI. The CDR3 length is 14 residues. CDR3 residues: CASSLSENSGEAFF. CDR3 DNA sequence: TGTGCCAGCTCACTGTCCGAGAATTCAGGTGAAGCTTTCTTT.

The chain links TRBV4-3 to TRBJ1-5; D might be TRBD1 (6 bases). The V gene lost 5 bases and the J gene lost 4 bases, with 18 bases spanning the gap. The CDR3 runs 16 residues. Germline V gene sequence: CDR1 LGHNA, CDR2 YSLEER. This chain's CDR3 is CASSKGLSGENQPQHF. DNA of the CDR3: TGCGCCAGCAGCAAGGGGCTCTCAGGGGAAAATCAGCCCCAGCATTTT.

This clonotype has only a few counts. The chain joins TRBV15 to TRBJ1-1; D is possibly TRBD1 (5 bases). The V end was cut by 3 bases, the J end by 0 bases, with 14 bases between. Germline CDR1 LNHNV, CDR2 YYDKDF (reference sequence). The CDR3 has 16 amino acids. CDR3: CATSSKTAYLNTEAFF. Written as DNA, the CDR3 is TGTGCCACCAGCAGTAAGACAGCCTATCTGAACACTGAAGCTTTCTTT.